The 6 T cell receptor beta chains in this list originate from one sample, sequenced in a study of blood T cell repertoires in COVID-19. Clones were read by immunoSEQ multiplex PCR, and TCRdb kept only the in-frame ones, dropping some. The table includes about 100,000 clones, over 70% detected once. The sequencing sample was made of peripheral blood. The receptors stem from a man in his sixties with acute or convalescent COVID-19.

V is TRBV5-6 and J is TRBJ1-1; D is ambiguous. From germline, CDR1 is SGHDT and CDR2 YYEEEE. V dropped 3 bases and J dropped 4 bases, with 10 bases sitting between them. The CDR3 runs to 13 residues. CDR3 sequence reads: CASSSTSGTEAFF. DNA for the CDR3: TGTGCCAGCAGCTCAACCTCAGGCACTGAAGCTTTCTTT.

V gene TRBV3-1 (or the pseudogene TRBV3-2) combines with J gene TRBJ2-2, with 8 bases identical to TRBD2. The germline gives CDR1 LGHDT, CDR2 YNNKEL (reference sequence). This CDR3 has 21 residues. With 0 bases clipped from V and 4 bases from J, the junction kept 19 bases outside the gene matches. CDR3 protein: CASSQDLARSGGGRGTGELFF. The CDR3 bases are TGTGCCAGCAGCCAAGATCTGGCGAGAAGCGGGGGAGGCCGGGGCACCGGGGAGCTGTTTTTT.

The chain links TRBV7-9 to TRBJ2-3, with a tentative D call TRBD2 (6 bases). The germline V gene encodes CDR1 SEHNR and CDR2 FQNEAQ (reference sequence). Trimming removed 3 bases from V and 0 bases from J, with 10 bases in between. There are 15 residues in the CDR3. CDR3 sequence: CASSFPGTSTDTQYF. The DNA for the CDR3 is TGTGCCAGCAGCTTCCCCGGGACTAGCACAGATACGCAGTATTTT.

The genes are TRBV25-1 and TRBJ1-5; possibly TRBD1 for D (5 bases). CDR3 length equals 15 residues. CDR1 is MGHDK and CDR2 is SYGVNS in the germline V gene. With 3 bases removed from V and 5 bases from J, the gap between germline ends came to 14 bases. CDR3 nucleotide sequence: TGTGCCAGCAGTGATAATAGGGGTTCCGATCAGCCCCAGCATTTT. Encoded protein: CASSDNRGSDQPQHF.

CDR3 amino acids: CASSRTSGFSTQYF. CDR3 DNA: TGCGCCAGCAGTCGGACTAGCGGTTTTAGTACGCAGTATTTT. The chain carries TRBV5-1 and TRBJ2-3; 10 nucleotides agree with TRBD2. Trimming removed 5 bases from V and 8 bases from J; junction bases left unmatched: 8. The CDR3 spans 14 residues. The germline CDR1 and CDR2 sequences are SGHRS and YFSETQ.

The CDR3 reads CASSYDVRRRGGRETQYF. CDR3 in DNA: TGTGCCAGCAGTTACGATGTCCGTCGGCGGGGGGGGAGAGAGACCCAGTACTTC. This chain connects TRBV6-2 or TRBV6-3 to TRBJ2-5; 9 bases map to TRBD2. The germline CDR1 and CDR2 sequences are MNHEY and SVGEGT. The CDR3 has 18 residues. V lost 2 bases to trimming and J lost 4 bases; unmatched junction nucleotides: 14.